Sequencing of this TCR beta chain was carried out in a study of T cells after yellow fever vaccination. Study-level information: SMART-Seq v4 Ultra Low Input served to prepare low-cell-number fractions.

Study-level findings and limits: Repertoires sorted by FACS could include abundant clonotypes that are contaminants from the bulk population. Researchers report a weaker secondary response that nonetheless peaked faster, day 5 versus 15.

Concerning this clonotype itself: Its antigen is not known.

This CDR3 has 14 residues. Losses at the gene ends were 6 bases for V and 3 bases for J; bases not matched to a gene: 9. Germline CDR1 and CDR2: DFQATT and SNEGSKA (reference sequence). 5'RACE template switching generated TCR cDNA, adding a universal primer site and UMIs. MiXCR, run by TCRdb on the 5' RACE reads, gives a single entry per CDR3 protein. The table lists hundreds of thousands of distinct CDR3 sequences, 8.1% of them singletons, with approximately 18% in the top ten. This chain joins TRBV20-1 and TRBJ2-3; 7 nucleotides line up with TRBD2. Sequenced here: PBMCs, sampled roughly 45 days after the first yellow fever vaccination. The source of this sequence is a young man who received the YFV17D yellow fever vaccine. The CDR3 protein is CSAQSGVGTDTQYF. The CDR3 region has the DNA TGCAGTGCCCAAAGCGGGGTTGGGACAGATACGCAGTATTTT.